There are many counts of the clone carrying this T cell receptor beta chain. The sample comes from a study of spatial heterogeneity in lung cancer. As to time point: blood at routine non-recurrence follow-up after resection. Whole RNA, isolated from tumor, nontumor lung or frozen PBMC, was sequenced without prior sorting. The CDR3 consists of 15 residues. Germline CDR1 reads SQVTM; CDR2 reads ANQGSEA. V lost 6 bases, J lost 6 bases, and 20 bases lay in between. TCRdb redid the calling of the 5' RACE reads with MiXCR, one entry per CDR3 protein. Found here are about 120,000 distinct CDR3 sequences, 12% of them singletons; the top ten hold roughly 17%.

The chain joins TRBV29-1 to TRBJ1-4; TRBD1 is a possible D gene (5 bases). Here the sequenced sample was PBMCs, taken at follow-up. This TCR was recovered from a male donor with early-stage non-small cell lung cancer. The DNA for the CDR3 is TGCAGCGTCCGGGGGGAGGAGGGCGAAGATGAAAAACTGTTTTTT. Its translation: CSVRGEEGEDEKLFF.